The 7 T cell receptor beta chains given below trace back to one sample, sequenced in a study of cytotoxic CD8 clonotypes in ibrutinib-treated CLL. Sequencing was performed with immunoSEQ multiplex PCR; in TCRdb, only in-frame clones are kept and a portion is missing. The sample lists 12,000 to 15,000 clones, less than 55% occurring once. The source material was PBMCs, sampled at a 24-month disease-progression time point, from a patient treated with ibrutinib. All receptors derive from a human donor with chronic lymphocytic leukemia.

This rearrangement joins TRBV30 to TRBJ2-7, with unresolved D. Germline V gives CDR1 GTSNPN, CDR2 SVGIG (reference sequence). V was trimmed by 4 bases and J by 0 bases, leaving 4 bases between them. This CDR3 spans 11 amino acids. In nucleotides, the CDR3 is TGTGCCTGGATGAGCTCCTACGAGCAGTACTTC. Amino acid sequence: CAWMSSYEQYF. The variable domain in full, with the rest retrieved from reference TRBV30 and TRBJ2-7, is SQTIHQWPATLVQPVGSPLSLECTVEGTSNPNLYWYRQAAGRGLQLLFYSVGIGQISSEVPQNLSASRPQDRQFILSSKKLLLSDSGFYLCAWMSSYEQYFGPGTRLTVT.

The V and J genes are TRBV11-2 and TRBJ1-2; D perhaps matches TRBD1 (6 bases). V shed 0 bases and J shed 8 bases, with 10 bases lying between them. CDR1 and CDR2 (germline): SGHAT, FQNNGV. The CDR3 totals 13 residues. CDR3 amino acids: CASSLEGGRGYTF. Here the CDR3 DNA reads TGTGCCAGCAGCTTAGAAGGGGGTCGGGGCTACACCTTC. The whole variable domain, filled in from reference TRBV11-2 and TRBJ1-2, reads EAGVAQSPRYKIIEKRQSVAFWCNPISGHATLYWYQQILGQGPKLLIQFQNNGVVDDSQLPKDRFSAERLKGVDSTLKIQPAKLEDSAVYLCASSLEGGRGYTFGSGTRLTVV.

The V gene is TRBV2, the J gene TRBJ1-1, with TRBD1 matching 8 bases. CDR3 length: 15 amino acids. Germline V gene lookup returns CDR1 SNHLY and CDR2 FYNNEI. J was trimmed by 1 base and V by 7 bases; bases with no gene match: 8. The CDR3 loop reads CASTDGQGWNTEAFF. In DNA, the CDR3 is TGTGCCAGCACTGACGGACAGGGATGGAACACTGAAGCTTTCTTT.

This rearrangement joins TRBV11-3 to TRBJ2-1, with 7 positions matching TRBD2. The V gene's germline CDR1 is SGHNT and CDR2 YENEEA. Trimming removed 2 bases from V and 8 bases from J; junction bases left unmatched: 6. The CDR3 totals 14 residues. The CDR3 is CASSLFRGVDEQFF. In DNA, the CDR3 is TGTGCCAGCAGCTTATTTCGGGGGGTAGATGAGCAGTTCTTC.

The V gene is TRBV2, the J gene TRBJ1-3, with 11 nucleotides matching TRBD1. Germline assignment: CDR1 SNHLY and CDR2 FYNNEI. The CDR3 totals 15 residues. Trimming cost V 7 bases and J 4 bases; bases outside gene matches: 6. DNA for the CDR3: TGTGCCAGCAAGGACAGGGGGCCTTCAGGAAACACCATATATTTT. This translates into CASKDRGPSGNTIYF.

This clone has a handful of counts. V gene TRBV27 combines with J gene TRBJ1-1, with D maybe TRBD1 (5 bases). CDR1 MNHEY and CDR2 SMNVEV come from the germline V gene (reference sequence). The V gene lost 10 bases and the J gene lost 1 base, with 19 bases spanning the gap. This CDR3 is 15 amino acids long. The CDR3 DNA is TGTGCCACCACCTCCGACTCTACAGGGAACACTGAAGCTTTCTTT. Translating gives CATTSDSTGNTEAFF.

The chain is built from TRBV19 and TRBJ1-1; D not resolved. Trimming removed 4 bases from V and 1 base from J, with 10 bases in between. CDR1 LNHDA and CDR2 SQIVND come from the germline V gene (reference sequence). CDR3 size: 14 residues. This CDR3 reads CASSNGYGNTEAFF. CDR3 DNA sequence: TGTGCCAGTAGTAATGGGTACGGGAACACTGAAGCTTTCTTT.